Listed below are T cell receptor beta chains from one sample, sequenced in a study of blood T cell repertoires in COVID-19. The table came from immunoSEQ multiplex PCR; TCRdb's copy has only in-frame clones and leaves some out. Among 40,000 to 50,000 clones listed, around 80% were seen once. The sample was peripheral blood. Receptor source: a man aged 40-50 years with active or convalescent COVID-19. Each CDR3 is given with its conserved first and last residue. D genes are given only for firm matches. A clone size is listed for some rows: how often the clone was seen (once, few, many), or a class if it is expanded.

D,J,size,V,length,CDR3,DNA
-,TRBJ1-1,-,TRBV5-5,14,CASSRHTVNTEAFF,TGTGCCAGCAGCCGACATACGGTGAACACTGAAGCTTTCTTT
TRBD1,TRBJ1-1,-,TRBV19,14,CASRETGGSTEAFF,TGTGCCAGTAGGGAGACAGGGGGTAGTACTGAAGCTTTCTTT
TRBD1,TRBJ1-2,-,TRBV28,14,CASRLGQGRDGYTF,TGTGCCAGCAGACTCGGACAGGGGAGAGATGGCTACACCTTC
-,TRBJ1-3,-,TRBV11-3,15,CASSSLLSSGNTIYF,TGTGCCAGCAGCTCGTTACTTTCCTCTGGAAACACCATATATTTT
-,TRBJ1-1,-,TRBV4-2,13,CASSQDRGTEAFF,TGTGCCAGCAGCCAAGATAGGGGAACTGAAGCTTTCTTT
TRBD1,TRBJ2-1,medium-sized,TRBV7-9,14,CASSGQGTYNEQFF,TGTGCCAGCAGCGGACAGGGGACCTACAATGAGCAGTTCTTC
TRBD2,TRBJ2-1,-,TRBV25-1,18,CASSALTSGPSSYNEQFF,TGTGCCAGCAGTGCCCTAACTAGCGGGCCGAGCTCCTACAATGAGCAGTTCTTC
-,TRBJ1-5,-,TRBV6-6,13,CASSRGQSQPQHF,TGTGCCAGCAGCCGAGGACAGAGCCAGCCCCAGCATTTT
-,TRBJ2-7,-,TRBV6-2/TRBV6-3,14,CASSHQPNYYEQYF,TGTGCCAGCAGCCACCAACCCAACTACTACGAGCAGTACTTC
TRBD2,TRBJ2-1,few,TRBV27,18,CASSLFGTSGSRGGEQFF,TGTGCCAGCAGTCTATTCGGGACTAGCGGGAGCAGGGGAGGTGAGCAGTTCTTC
-,TRBJ1-5,-,TRBV28,15,CASSSPELSNQPQHF,TGTGCCAGCAGTTCTCCTGAGCTTAGCAATCAGCCCCAGCATTTT
-,TRBJ1-2,-,TRBV28,15,CASSIDSQSNYGYTF,TGTGCCAGCAGTATCGACAGCCAATCTAACTATGGCTACACCTTC
-,TRBJ1-5,-,TRBV19,14,CASSTTGAGQPQHF,TGTGCCAGTAGTACTACAGGAGCGGGACAGCCCCAGCATTTT
-,TRBJ1-1,-,TRBV2,15,CASSSIQGMNTEAFF,TGTGCCAGCAGTTCAATACAGGGCATGAACACTGAAGCTTTCTTT
-,TRBJ1-2,few,TRBV27,14,CASRTPLSGGGYTF,TGTGCCAGCAGAACCCCCCTGAGCGGGGGTGGCTACACCTTC
TRBD1,TRBJ1-1,-,TRBV11-3,14,CASSLAGGWTEAFF,TGTGCCAGCAGCTTAGCAGGGGGATGGACTGAAGCTTTCTTT
TRBD1,TRBJ1-6,-,TRBV5-1,16,CASSLQGAIDNSPLHF,TGCGCCAGCAGCTTGCAGGGGGCAATCGATAATTCACCCCTCCACTTT
-,TRBJ1-6,-,TRBV19,18,CASRGVRDSSSYNSPLHF,TGTGCCAGTAGGGGCGTCCGGGACTCGAGCTCCTATAATTCACCCCTCCACTTT
TRBD2,TRBJ2-7,-,TRBV28,15,CASSLSGGDRYEQYF,TGTGCCAGCAGTTTATCGGGAGGGGACCGCTACGAGCAGTACTTC
TRBD1,TRBJ1-4,-,TRBV6-5,15,CASSRGGQGKEKLFF,TGTGCCAGCAGTAGGGGGGGACAGGGAAAAGAAAAACTGTTTTTT
TRBD2,TRBJ2-7,-,TRBV7-2,15,CASSLSGRSSYEQYF,TGTGCCAGCAGCTTAAGCGGGAGAAGCTCCTACGAGCAGTACTTC
TRBD1,TRBJ2-1,-,TRBV2,15,CASSVTGGFYNEQFF,TGTGCCAGCAGTGTGACAGGGGGCTTCTACAATGAGCAGTTCTTC
-,TRBJ1-6,few,TRBV3-1/TRBV3-2,13,CASSQDYWTEIHF,TGTGCCAGCAGCCAAGATTATTGGACAGAGATCCACTTT
TRBD2,TRBJ2-1,-,TRBV4-1,16,CASSQELGGRRNEQFF,TGCGCCAGCAGCCAAGAATTGGGCGGGAGAAGAAATGAGCAGTTCTTC
-,TRBJ2-5,-,TRBV4-3,15,CASSQDHMRQETQYF,TGCGCCAGCAGCCAAGATCACATGAGGCAAGAGACCCAGTACTTC
-,TRBJ1-2,few,TRBV19,15,CASSVPDSNYYGYTF,TGTGCCAGTAGTGTCCCGGACAGTAACTACTATGGCTACACCTTC
TRBD1,TRBJ1-1,-,TRBV7-9,16,CASTRTGVMENTEAFF,TGTGCCAGCACCAGGACAGGGGTTATGGAAAACACTGAAGCTTTCTTT
-,TRBJ2-7,-,TRBV27,11,CASSPHYEQYF,TGTGCCAGCAGCCCCCACTACGAGCAGTACTTC
-,TRBJ1-6,-,TRBV3-1/TRBV3-2,15,CASSQKLTADSPLHF,TGTGCCAGCAGCCAAAAGTTGACTGCGGATTCACCCCTCCACTTT
-,TRBJ1-1,few,TRBV9,17,CASSAAKLRDTNTEAFF,TGTGCCAGCAGCGCGGCGAAACTCCGGGACACGAACACTGAAGCTTTCTTT
TRBD2,TRBJ2-1,-,TRBV30,15,CAWSIAGGSYNEQFF,TGTGCCTGGAGCATAGCGGGAGGGTCCTACAATGAGCAGTTCTTC
-,TRBJ2-1,-,TRBV6-5,13,CASRLGDWDEQFF,TGTGCCAGCAGGTTAGGGGATTGGGATGAGCAGTTCTTC
-,TRBJ2-3,-,TRBV6-2/TRBV6-3,13,CASSYSSADTQYF,TGTGCCAGCAGTTACTCGTCGGCAGATACGCAGTATTTT
-,TRBJ2-5,-,TRBV5-6,13,CASSIIGGETQYF,TGTGCCAGCAGCATAATAGGCGGGGAGACCCAGTACTTC
-,TRBJ2-2,-,TRBV28,16,CASSLARQGTAGELFF,TGTGCCAGCAGTCTGGCCCGGCAGGGGACCGCCGGGGAGCTGTTTTTT
-,TRBJ1-6,-,TRBV4-2,15,CASSQGELGNSPLHF,TGTGCCAGCAGCCAGGGAGAGCTCGGAAATTCACCCCTCCACTTT
TRBD2,TRBJ2-2,-,TRBV5-1,15,CASRWGLANTGELFF,TGCGCCAGCAGGTGGGGACTAGCGAACACCGGGGAGCTGTTTTTT
-,TRBJ1-1,few,TRBV7-9,12,CASSPGAWDAFF,TGTGCCAGCAGCCCAGGGGCATGGGATGCTTTCTTT
TRBD1,TRBJ2-7,-,TRBV2,15,CASGLDRVVDYEQYF,TGTGCCAGCGGCCTAGACAGGGTGGTAGACTACGAGCAGTACTTC
-,TRBJ1-3,once,TRBV7-9,14,CASSAEGAGNTIYF,TGTGCCAGCAGCGCCGAGGGGGCTGGAAACACCATATATTTT
-,TRBJ1-1,once,TRBV9,15,CASSPARVDVTEAFF,TGTGCCAGCAGCCCGGCGAGGGTTGATGTCACTGAAGCTTTCTTT
TRBD1,TRBJ2-6,-,TRBV14,17,CASSKRTGDSGANVLTF,TGTGCCAGCAGCAAAAGAACAGGGGATTCTGGGGCCAACGTCCTGACTTTC
-,TRBJ1-5,-,TRBV6-5,15,CASSEIQGGNQPQHF,TGTGCCAGTTCCGAAATACAGGGCGGCAATCAGCCCCAGCATTTT
TRBD1,TRBJ1-2,-,TRBV30,12,CAWRSTGFGYTF,TGTGCCTGGAGATCGACAGGGTTCGGCTACACCTTC
-,TRBJ1-2,once,TRBV7-2,12,CASSLGREVYTF,TGTGCCAGCAGCTTAGGACGGGAAGTCTACACCTTC
TRBD2,TRBJ2-3,-,TRBV19,14,CASSTAGGQDTQYF,TGTGCCAGTAGTACAGCGGGAGGGCAAGATACGCAGTATTTT
-,TRBJ2-3,-,TRBV27,13,CASSSQSKHTQYF,TGTGCCAGCAGTTCACAATCCAAACATACGCAGTATTTT